This TCR beta chain was profiled in a study of OX40 agonist ivuxolimab in advanced cancers. Context from the whole study: Ivuxolimab was a fully human IgG2 agonistic monoclonal antibody targeting the costimulatory receptor OX40 (CD134). Intravenous ivuxolimab was administered to patients every 2 weeks at six dose levels: 0.01, 0.1, 0.3, 1.5, 3 and 10 mg/kg. Of the approximately 54 dose-escalation patients, hepatocellular carcinoma was present in about 20, melanoma in some 15, renal cell carcinoma in 9 and head and neck cancer in 9. In the dose-escalation cohort, 82.7% of patients were male, and the mean age was around 60 years, with a range of roughly 20 to 85. Patients were allowed to have had prior anti-PD-1, anti-PD-L1 or anti-CTLA-4 therapy, and around 40% of the dose-escalation patients had previously received checkpoint inhibitors. Partial responses were achieved by three dose-escalation patients, of whom one had hepatocellular carcinoma and two had cutaneous melanoma. The point of sequencing TCRbeta in the periphery was to test whether ivuxolimab changed TCR sequence diversity and drove clonal T-cell expansion. The monotherapy dose-escalation portion (N of about 50 patients) of the phase I ivuxolimab trial is reported in the paper. Findings and caveats that apply to the study as a whole: In the 0.1-3.0 mg/kg groups, partial responders had among the lowest normalized peripheral clonal expansion, particularly in CD8+ T cells. At doses of 0.1 to 3.0 mg/kg, clonal expansion of both CD4+ and CD8+ T cells in blood was seen between baseline and week 6. Low levels of normalized T-cell clonal expansion were also seen in some patients who did not respond. The antigen specificity of the peripheral T cells that underwent clonal expansion was not determined. On average, CD8+ T cells showed more expanded clones than CD4+ T cells after ivuxolimab.

Inclusive of the bounding cysteine and phenylalanine, the CDR3 is 13 residues long. The retained sequence is limited to the CDR3, 39 bases, with the frame set at the first base. V is cut back by 7 bases and J by 7 bases, with 7 bases in the junction unmatched. Via the germline V gene (reference sequence), CDR1 is LNHDA and CDR2 SQIVND. The trial excluded patients who had a history of autoimmune disease or who were on systemic immunosuppression. Peripheral blood for TCR sequencing was drawn from every dose cohort at baseline, at cycle 4 day 1 and at cycle 7 day 1. The samples were drawn from a first-in-human, open-label, multicenter phase I dose-escalation trial of ivuxolimab. Adults with locally advanced or metastatic head and neck squamous cell, hepatocellular, melanoma or renal cell carcinoma were enrolled in the trial. Before TCR sequencing, CD4+ and CD8+ T cells were separately sorted from peripheral blood.

For this clone: Its antigen is still unknown. There are no base qualities to consult, and no much larger clone falls within one base.

Genomic DNA was isolated from the sorted cells so that the TCRbeta CDR3 region could be sequenced. The immunoSEQ Assay was used to sequence the TCRbeta CDR3 regions. Sourced from immuneACCESS, this table was stored by TCRdb with only in-frame sequences that have V and J called. A share of the clones is absent; for the studies checked, an unresolved V gene accounts for under half, and the remainder has no known explanation. The sample includes 65,000 to 75,000 clones, with roughly nine tenths observed a single time. The ten top clones hold about 4% of the sample. This TCR derives from an adult with an advanced solid tumor such as melanoma, head and neck, liver or kidney cancer. Specimen: CD4+ or CD8+ T cells sorted from blood, collected in a trial of the OX40 agonist ivuxolimab. The chain couples TRBV19 to TRBJ2-1, with 7 bases aligning to TRBD2. The nucleotides are TGTGCCAGTACTAGCGGTCGGGCAAATGAGCAGTTCTTC. Its translation is CASTSGRANEQFF.